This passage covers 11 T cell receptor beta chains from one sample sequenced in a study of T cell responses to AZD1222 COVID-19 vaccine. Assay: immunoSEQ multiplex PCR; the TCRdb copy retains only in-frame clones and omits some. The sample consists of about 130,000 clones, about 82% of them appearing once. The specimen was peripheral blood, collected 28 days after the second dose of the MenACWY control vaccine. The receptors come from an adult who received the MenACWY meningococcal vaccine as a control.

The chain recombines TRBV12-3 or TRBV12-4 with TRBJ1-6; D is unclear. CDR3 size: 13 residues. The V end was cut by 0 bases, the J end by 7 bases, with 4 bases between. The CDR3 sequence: CASSLAANSPLHF. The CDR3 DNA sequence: TGTGCCAGCAGTTTAGCTGCCAATTCACCCCTCCACTTT.

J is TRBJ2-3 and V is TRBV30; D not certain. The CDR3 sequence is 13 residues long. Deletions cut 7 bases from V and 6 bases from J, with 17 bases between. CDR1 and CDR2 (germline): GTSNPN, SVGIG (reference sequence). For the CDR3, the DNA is TGTGCCTTGAACACCGGCCAGACGGATACGCAGTATTTT. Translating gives CALNTGQTDTQYF.

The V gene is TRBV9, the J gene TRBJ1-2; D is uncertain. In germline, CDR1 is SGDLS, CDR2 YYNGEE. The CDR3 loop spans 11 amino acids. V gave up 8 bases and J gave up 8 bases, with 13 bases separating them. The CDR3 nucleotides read TGTGCCAGTGTGGGCGGTCGCGGCTACACCTTC. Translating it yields CASVGGRGYTF.

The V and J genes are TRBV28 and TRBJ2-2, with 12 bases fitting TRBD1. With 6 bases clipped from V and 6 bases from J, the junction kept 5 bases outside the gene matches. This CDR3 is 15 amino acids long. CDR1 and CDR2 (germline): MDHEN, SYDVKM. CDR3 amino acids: CASRQGQGAAGELFF. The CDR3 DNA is TGTGCCAGCAGGCAGGGACAGGGGGCGGCCGGGGAGCTGTTTTTT.

In DNA, the CDR3 is TGTGCCAGCAGTAGCTACACCTTC. It yields the protein CASSSYTF. The chain has TRBV5-8 and TRBJ1-2; no clear D. This CDR3 comprises 8 residues. The germline CDR1 and CDR2 sequences are SGHTS and YDEGEE. Deletions cut 5 bases from V and 9 bases from J, with 2 bases between.

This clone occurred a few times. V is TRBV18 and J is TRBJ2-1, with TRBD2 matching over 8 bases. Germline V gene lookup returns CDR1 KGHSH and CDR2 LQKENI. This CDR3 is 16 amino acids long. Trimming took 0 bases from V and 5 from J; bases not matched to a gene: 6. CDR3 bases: TGTGCCAGCTCACCACCAGGCTGGCGGGAGGACAATGAGCAGTTCTTC. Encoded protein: CASSPPGWREDNEQFF. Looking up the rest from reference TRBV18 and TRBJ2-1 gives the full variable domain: NAGVMQNPRHLVRRRGQEARLRCSPMKGHSHVYWYRQLPEEGLKFMVYLQKENIIDESGMPKERFSAEFPKEGPSILRIQQVVRGDSAAYFCASSPPGWREDNEQFFGPGTRLTVL.

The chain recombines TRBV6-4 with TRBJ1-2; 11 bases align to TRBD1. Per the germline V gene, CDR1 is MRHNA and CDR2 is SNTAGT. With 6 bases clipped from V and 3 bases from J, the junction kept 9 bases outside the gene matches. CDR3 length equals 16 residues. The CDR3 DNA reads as TGTGCCAGCAGCGTCCCGGGACAGGGGGTGGACTATGGCTACACCTTC. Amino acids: CASSVPGQGVDYGYTF.

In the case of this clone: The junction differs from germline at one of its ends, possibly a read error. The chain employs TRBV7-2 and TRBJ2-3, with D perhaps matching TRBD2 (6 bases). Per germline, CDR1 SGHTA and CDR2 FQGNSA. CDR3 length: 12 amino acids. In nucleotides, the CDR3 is TGTGCCAGCAGCCTAGCGATCCATACGCAGTATTTT. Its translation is CASSLAIHTQYF. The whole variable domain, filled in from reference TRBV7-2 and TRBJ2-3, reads GAGVSQSPSNKVTEKGKDVELRCDPISGHTALYWYRQSLGQGLEFLIYFQGNSAPDKSGLPSDRFSAERTGGSVSTLTIQRTQQEDSAVYLCASSLAIHTQYFGPGTRLTVL.

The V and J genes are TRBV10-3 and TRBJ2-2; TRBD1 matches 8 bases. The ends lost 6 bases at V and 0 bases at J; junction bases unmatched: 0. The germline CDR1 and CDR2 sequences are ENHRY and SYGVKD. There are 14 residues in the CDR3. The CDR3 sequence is CAIRQGANTGELFF. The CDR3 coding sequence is TGTGCCATCAGACAGGGGGCGAACACCGGGGAGCTGTTTTTT.

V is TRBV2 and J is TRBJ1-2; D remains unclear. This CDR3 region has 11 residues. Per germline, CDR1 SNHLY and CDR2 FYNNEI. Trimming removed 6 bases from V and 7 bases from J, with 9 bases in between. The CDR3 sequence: CASRPWSGYTF. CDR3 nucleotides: TGTGCCAGCAGGCCTTGGTCTGGCTACACCTTC.

The CDR3: CSVEAPGGDYGYTF. In nucleotides, the CDR3 is TGCAGCGTTGAGGCTCCCGGGGGGGACTATGGCTACACCTTC. This chain joins TRBV29-1 and TRBJ1-2, with a weak D call TRBD1 (5 bases). The CDR3 sequence is 14 residues long. The germline V gene encodes CDR1 SQVTM and CDR2 ANQGSEA. V was cut by 3 bases and J by 3 bases, with 14 bases left in between.